These 22 T cell receptor beta chains were sequenced from one sample in a study of blood T cells in healthy people across ages. A second 7 to 11 cycle PCR used barcoded and J-beta primers. TCRdb ran MiXCR on the 5' RACE reads and lists one entry per CDR3 protein. This sample has hundreds of thousands of distinct CDR3 sequences; about half occur once, and the top ten carry 25% to 35%. The sample comprised blood. The receptors here all came from a woman aged 60-75 years in good health.

This clonotype was counted a few times. The chain combines TRBV20-1 with TRBJ1-2; 8 bases map to TRBD1. CDR3 length equals 13 residues. CDR1 and CDR2 from the germline V gene are DFQATT and SNEGSKA (reference sequence). The J segment lost 4 bases and the V segment lost 3 bases, leaving 4 bases of the junction unmatched. CDR3 protein: CSARVGQGYGYTF. CDR3 sequence (DNA): TGCAGTGCTAGGGTCGGACAGGGCTATGGCTACACCTTC.

The V call is TRBV5-1, the J call TRBJ2-5; no reliable D call. The J call is uncertain, as TRBJ2-7 better fits the DNA end. This CDR3 has 15 amino acids. The germline gives CDR1 SGHRS, CDR2 YFSETQ. CDR3 amino acids: CASSSSQNSPYEQYF. Here the CDR3 DNA reads TGCGCCAGCAGTTCCAGTCAGAATTCACCCTACGAGCAGTACTTC.

The CDR3 region has the DNA TGTGCCATCAGTGTCGGGGCCCCTGGCTATGGCTACACCTTC. Translation gives CAISVGAPGYGYTF. This chain connects TRBV10-3 to TRBJ1-2, with a tentative D call TRBD1 (5 bases). CDR1 is ENHRY and CDR2 is SYGVKD in the germline V gene. The CDR3 extends over 14 amino acids. The V end lost 4 bases, the J end lost 4 bases, and 13 bases lay between the germline ends.

The CDR3 DNA is TGTGCCAGCAGTTCGAGTGAACCGGGACAGGGCCGCAATGAGCAGTTCTTC. Protein: CASSSSEPGQGRNEQFF. The rearrangement links TRBV6-2 or TRBV6-3 to TRBJ2-1; TRBD1 matches 9 bases. In germline, CDR1 is MNHEY, CDR2 SVGEGT. The V gene end was trimmed by 4 bases and the J gene end by 6 bases; junction bases not matched to a gene: 13. The CDR3 loop spans 17 amino acids.

This clonotype showed up many times. V is TRBV21-1 and J is TRBJ2-1; TRBD1, the D gene given by the table, was not confirmed from the DNA. TRBV21-1 is designated a pseudogene. The CDR3 consists of 13 residues. The CDR3 loop is CASGGTGDNEQFF. CDR3 coding DNA: TGTGCCAGCGGCGGGACAGGGGACAATGAGCAGTTCTTC.

Only a few counts were recorded for this clonotype. This chain links TRBV10-3 with TRBJ1-2; D not resolved. Deletions cut 8 bases from V and 2 bases from J, with 12 bases between. The CDR3 has 13 residues. Germline V gives CDR1 ENHRY, CDR2 SYGVKD. The CDR3 nucleotides are TGTGCCATCCGTGGCAGTGAAAACTATGGCTACACCTTC. Its protein is CAIRGSENYGYTF.

V and J are TRBV5-1 and TRBJ2-5; 7 nucleotides match TRBD1. The trim removed 1 base at V and 11 bases at J, leaving 14 bases unmatched. Germline-derived CDR1 and CDR2 are SGHRS and YFSETQ. The CDR3 runs to 15 residues. The CDR3 loop is CASSLSIGTEGEQYF. CDR3 DNA sequence: TGCGCCAGCAGCTTGAGCATCGGGACAGAAGGGGAGCAGTACTTC.

V and J are TRBV9 and TRBJ2-4; 10 nucleotides line up with TRBD1. The CDR3 runs 16 residues. The V segment lost 0 bases and the J segment 3 bases; nucleotides outside the gene matches: 3. CDR1 and CDR2 (germline): SGDLS, YYNGEE. The CDR3 region has the DNA TGTGCCAGCAGCGTAGAGACAGGGGGCGTCAAAAACATTCAGTACTTC. Protein product: CASSVETGGVKNIQYF. Supplemented by reference TRBV9 and TRBJ2-4, the full variable domain reads DSGVTQTPKHLITATGQRVTLRCSPRSGDLSVYWYQQSLDQGLQFLIQYYNGEERAKGNILERFSAQQFPDLHSELNLSSLELGDSALYFCASSVETGGVKNIQYFGAGTRLSVL.

This clonotype was seen only a few times. J is TRBJ1-5 and V is TRBV6-1, with 7 bases fitting TRBD1. The germline V gene encodes CDR1 MNHNS and CDR2 SASEGT. Trimming cost V 0 bases and J 5 bases; bases outside gene matches: 1. This CDR3 spans 14 amino acids. CDR3: CASSEAGGDQPQHF. As DNA, the CDR3 is TGTGCCAGCAGTGAAGCAGGGGGCGATCAGCCCCAGCATTTT.

This clonotype was picked up a small number of times. A clone one base away is much larger, so this may be a read error. In DNA form, the CDR3 reads TGCAGTGCTAAGACTAGCTCCTACAATGAGCAGTTCTTC. It yields the protein CSAKTSSYNEQFF. V and J are TRBV20-1 and TRBJ2-1, with D possibly matching TRBD2 (6 bases). This CDR3 has 13 residues. Germline-derived CDR1 and CDR2 are DFQATT and SNEGSKA (reference sequence). V was trimmed by 4 bases and J by 0 bases, leaving 7 bases between them.

The chain joins TRBV7-9 to TRBJ2-2, with 7 bases identical to TRBD2. J lost 4 bases, V lost 5 bases, and 7 bases had no gene match. The CDR3 length is 15 residues. Germline V gives CDR1 SEHNR, CDR2 FQNEAQ (reference sequence). The CDR3 reads CASSATSFGTGELFF. The CDR3 DNA follows: TGTGCCAGCAGCGCGACTAGCTTCGGCACCGGGGAGCTGTTTTTT. Filled out from reference TRBV7-9 and TRBJ2-2, the complete variable domain reads DTGVSQNPRHKITKRGQNVTFRCDPISEHNRLYWYRQTLGQGPEFLTYFQNEAQLEKSRLLSDRFSAERPKGSFSTLEIQRTEQGDSAMYLCASSATSFGTGELFFGEGSRLTVL.

The chain is built from TRBV7-9 and TRBJ1-1; 7 positions agree with TRBD1. Losses at the gene ends were 3 bases for V and 10 bases for J; bases not matched to a gene: 5. Germline V gene lookup returns CDR1 SEHNR and CDR2 FQNEAQ (reference sequence). The CDR3 has 12 residues. The CDR3, as DNA: TGTGCCAGCAGCTTTACAGGGGAGAGAGCTTTCTTT. This sequence encodes CASSFTGERAFF.

CDR3 nucleotides: TGCGCCAGCAGCCCTTCTAGCGGGAGGGGCTCCTACAATGAGCAGTTCTTC. It encodes CASSPSSGRGSYNEQFF. The V call is TRBV5-1, the J call TRBJ2-1; TRBD2 matches at 12 bases. The CDR3 is 17 residues long. V lost 4 bases, J lost 0 bases, and 5 bases stayed unmatched. Germline V gene lookup returns CDR1 SGHRS and CDR2 YFSETQ.

V and J are TRBV10-3 and TRBJ1-2; 11 positions match TRBD1. Looked up from germline, CDR1 is ENHRY and CDR2 is SYGVKD. The CDR3 contains 15 residues. Trimming removed 4 bases from V and 7 bases from J; junction bases left unmatched: 8. This CDR3 is CAISARTGGTTGYTF. CDR3 coding DNA: TGTGCCATCAGTGCTCGGACAGGGGGCACAACTGGCTACACCTTC.

This clonotype was picked up many times. The chain carries TRBV29-1 and TRBJ2-5, with D possibly being TRBD1 (6 bases). Looked up from germline, CDR1 is SQVTM and CDR2 is ANQGSEA. The V gene lost 4 bases and the J gene lost 4 bases, with 16 bases spanning the gap. This CDR3 has 14 residues. In DNA, the CDR3 is TGCAGCGTTGTGGATAGGGACACCCCAGAGACCCAGTACTTC. This encodes CSVVDRDTPETQYF.

This chain links TRBV5-6 with TRBJ2-4; D might be TRBD1 (6 bases). The DNA matches TRBJ2-7 better at its end, which makes the J call doubtful. CDR1 is SGHDT and CDR2 is YYEEEE in the germline V gene. CDR3 length: 17 residues. The CDR3 nucleotides read TGTGCCAGCAGCTCATGGGGGCAGAAAATAAAGACGGCCGAGCAGTACTTC. It yields the protein CASSSWGQKIKTAEQYF.

In this sample, this clonotype turned up many times. V gene TRBV10-3 combines with J gene TRBJ1-6; D uncertain. Deletions cut 10 bases from V and 7 bases from J, with 20 bases between. Germline V gene lookup returns CDR1 ENHRY and CDR2 SYGVKD. The CDR3 has 15 amino acids. CDR3 residues: CATNDVQNSNSPLHF. Written as DNA, the CDR3 is TGTGCCACCAACGACGTACAGAACTCAAATTCACCCCTCCACTTT.

The chain recombines TRBV3-1 with TRBJ2-5, with 9 bases aligning to TRBD1. The germline V gene encodes CDR1 LGHDT and CDR2 YNNKEL (reference sequence). CDR3 length equals 14 residues. Trimming at V came to 4 bases and at J to 11 bases, leaving 11 bases not matched to a gene. The CDR3 nucleotides are TGTGCCAGCAGCCCGGGGGACAGGGTGGTTGAGCAGTACTTC. The encoded protein is CASSPGDRVVEQYF.

The gene calls are TRBV3-1 and TRBJ2-3; the match to TRBD2 covers 7 bases. V shed 4 bases and J 0 bases; nucleotides not matched to a gene: 7. The CDR3 consists of 16 residues. Germline V gene sequence: CDR1 LGHDT, CDR2 YNNKEL (reference sequence). The CDR3 reads CASSPRSGTSTDTQYF. The CDR3, as DNA: TGTGCCAGCAGCCCAAGGAGCGGGACTAGCACAGATACGCAGTATTTT.

This clonotype showed up just a few times. This chain uses TRBV5-1 with TRBJ1-4; D remains ambiguous. Germline values: CDR1 SGHRS, CDR2 YFSETQ. V was clipped by 4 bases and J by 3 bases, with 13 bases between them. This CDR3 comprises 15 residues. The DNA of the CDR3 is TGCGCCAGCAGCCTCAATTATGGAGCTAATGAAAAACTGTTTTTT. Translation gives CASSLNYGANEKLFF.

The chain employs TRBV7-2 and TRBJ1-4; D is undetermined. The ends were cut back, 2 bases at V and 0 bases at J, with 4 bases in the middle. In germline, CDR1 is SGHTA, CDR2 FQGNSA. The CDR3 consists of 14 residues. The CDR3 DNA follows: TGTGCCAGCAGCTTAATGGCAACTAATGAAAAACTGTTTTTT. This translates into CASSLMATNEKLFF.

The CDR3 protein is CATSDRKGYEQYF. The CDR3, as DNA: TGTGCCACCAGTGATAGAAAGGGGTACGAGCAGTACTTC. The chain has TRBV24-1 and TRBJ2-7, with D perhaps matching TRBD1 (5 bases). Germline V gene sequence: CDR1 KGHDR, CDR2 SFDVKD. The CDR3 length is 13 residues. Trimming shortened V by 3 bases and J by 4 bases, and 9 bases separated the two germline ends.